Shown below are 30 T cell receptor beta chains from a single sample sequenced in a study of T cell responses to AZD1222 COVID-19 vaccine. Sequenced by immunoSEQ multiplex PCR; TCRdb stores in-frame clones only, minus some. The sample contains about 190,000 clones, approximately 94% of which appear only once. The sample in question was peripheral blood, obtained on day 0 of AZD1222 vaccination. The receptors stem from an adult in good health.

The chain uses TRBV24-1 and TRBJ2-5; D is tentatively TRBD1 or TRBD2 (6 bases each). This CDR3 has 14 residues. Trimming pared 9 bases from V and 5 bases from J, leaving 18 bases between. Germline-derived CDR1 and CDR2 are KGHDR and SFDVKD. In nucleotides, the CDR3 is TGTGCCACCCAGGAGGATCTAGGGGGGGAGACCCAGTACTTC. Residues: CATQEDLGGETQYF.

The V gene is TRBV14, the J gene TRBJ1-5; weak D call: TRBD1 (6 bases). V lost 1 base, J lost 12 bases, and 13 bases lay in between. The CDR3 runs to 13 residues. Per germline, CDR1 SGHDN and CDR2 FVKESK. Here the CDR3 DNA reads TGTGCCAGCAGCCAAGGCCGGACGGACAGCCAGCATTTT. Translated: CASSQGRTDSQHF.

The chain carries TRBV7-3 and TRBJ1-5, with D uncertain. Germline V CDR1 and CDR2: SGHTA, FQGTGA. Trimming left V 1 base short and J 3 bases short, with 10 bases between. The CDR3 totals 15 residues. In DNA, the CDR3 is TGTGCCAGCAGCTTAATAGGAACGGCCAATCAGCCCCAGCATTTT. Its translation is CASSLIGTANQPQHF.

CDR3 bases: TGTGCCACCAGCAGAGAAATCCGCGGGACACAGGGTTACGGCTACACCTTC. Translating gives CATSREIRGTQGYGYTF. V gene TRBV15 combines with J gene TRBJ1-2; TRBD1 might be the D (6 bases). This CDR3 contains 17 residues. Trimming shortened V by 0 bases and J by 8 bases, and 22 bases separated the two germline ends. Germline CDR1 LNHNV, CDR2 YYDKDF (reference sequence).

This chain links TRBV2 with TRBJ2-7; D perhaps matches TRBD1 (5 bases). CDR1 and CDR2 (germline): SNHLY, FYNNEI. The CDR3 sequence is 14 residues long. Between the trimmed V and J ends, which lost 5 bases and 2 bases, there was a span of 13 bases. The DNA of the CDR3 is TGTGCCAGCAGTAGGGGTCAGGCAACCTACGAGCAGTACTTC. It translates to CASSRGQATYEQYF.

V is TRBV5-1 and J is TRBJ1-2; TRBD1 matches at 8 bases. V dropped 5 bases and J dropped 3; count of bases not matched to a gene: 3. The CDR3 is 13 amino acids. The V gene's germline CDR1 is SGHRS and CDR2 YFSETQ. CDR3: CASSPGGDYGYTF. In DNA, the CDR3 is TGCGCCAGCAGTCCAGGGGGCGACTATGGCTACACCTTC.

The CDR3 DNA is TGTGCCAGCAGCTTGTGGGAAGCTTTCTTT. It specifies CASSLWEAFF. V and J are TRBV5-8 and TRBJ1-1, with D uncertain. The germline V gene has CDR1 SGHTS and CDR2 YDEGEE. This CDR3 has 10 residues. V was clipped by 1 base and J by 8 bases, with 3 bases between them.

The chain is built from TRBV27 and TRBJ1-6; 7 bases line up with TRBD1. This CDR3 is built from 15 residues. Germline trimming cut 5 bases from V and 7 bases from J; bases unmatched to any gene: 8. Germline V gene lookup returns CDR1 MNHEY and CDR2 SMNVEV (reference sequence). This CDR3 reads CASSADRIGNSPLHF. The DNA of the CDR3 is TGTGCCAGCAGTGCGGACAGGATCGGGAATTCACCCCTCCACTTT.

The J gene is TRBJ1-4, the V gene TRBV28, with 8 bases aligning to TRBD1. The ends lost 5 bases at V and 8 bases at J; junction bases unmatched: 7. Germline CDR1 is MDHEN and CDR2 is SYDVKM. The CDR3 is 14 amino acids. The CDR3 region has the DNA TGTGCCAGCAGTGGTCAGGGGGCTTGGGAAAAACTGTTTTTT. It specifies CASSGQGAWEKLFF.

This clone appeared once. The CDR3 DNA reads TGTGCCAGCAGTGACGGGGTTAGGAGCCGGCAGCCCCAGCATTTT. Its translation: CASSDGVRSRQPQHF. The chain combines TRBV6-6 with TRBJ1-5; no reliable D call. CDR1 is MNHNY, CDR2 SVGAGI, per germline (reference sequence). The length of the CDR3 is 15 residues. Between the trimmed V and J ends, which lost 5 bases and 7 bases, there was a span of 18 bases.

V usage is TRBV7-9 and J usage is TRBJ1-1; D is ambiguous. Trimming removed 1 base at V and 6 bases at J, with 15 bases between. Germline-derived CDR1 and CDR2 are SEHNR and FQNEAQ (reference sequence). This CDR3 has 15 residues. The CDR3 region has the DNA TGTGCCAGCAGCTTAGATACACAGTTATTCCCTGAAGCTTTCTTT. It yields the protein CASSLDTQLFPEAFF.

The rearrangement joins TRBV5-4 to TRBJ2-3; TRBD2 matches at 10 bases. The trim removed 4 bases at V and 2 bases at J, leaving 7 bases unmatched. Germline V gene sequence: CDR1 SGHNT, CDR2 YYREEE (reference sequence). The CDR3 is 16 residues long. Here the CDR3 reads CASSQDLAGATDTQYF. The CDR3 nucleotides are TGTGCCAGCAGCCAGGACCTAGCGGGAGCCACAGATACGCAGTATTTT.

The chain is built from TRBV5-1 and TRBJ2-1; possibly TRBD1 for D (6 bases). The germline V gene has CDR1 SGHRS and CDR2 YFSETQ. The CDR3 is 12 amino acids. V was cut by 6 bases and J by 6 bases, with 10 bases left in between. CDR3 coding DNA: TGCGCCAGCATGCTACAGGGCAATGAGCAGTTCTTC. This gives the protein CASMLQGNEQFF. Variable domain in full (rest from reference TRBV5-1 and TRBJ2-1): KAGVTQTPRYLIKTRGQQVTLSCSPISGHRSVSWYQQTPGQGLQFLFEYFSETQRNKGNFPGRFSGRQFSNSRSEMNVSTLELGDSALYLCASMLQGNEQFFGPGTRLTVL.

The genes are TRBV6-1 and TRBJ1-2; 8 bases line up with TRBD1. Germline CDR1 is MNHNS and CDR2 is SASEGT. After removal of 0 bases from V and 2 bases from J, the junction contained 2 bases not matched to a gene. The CDR3 totals 15 residues. The CDR3 DNA reads as TGTGCCAGCAGTGAAGCCCCAGGGGGCAACTATGGCTACACCTTC. It translates to CASSEAPGGNYGYTF.

The V call is TRBV3-1 (or the pseudogene TRBV3-2), the J call TRBJ2-4; perhaps TRBD2 as D (6 bases). The V gene's germline CDR1 is LGHDT and CDR2 YNNKEL (reference sequence). The germline V and J ends were trimmed by 3 bases and 9 bases, with 15 bases remaining between them. CDR3 length: 14 amino acids. The CDR3 DNA is TGTGCCAGCAGCCAGCGGGGTTCCGGGGTCATTCAGTACTTC. Translation: CASSQRGSGVIQYF.

The rearrangement joins TRBV4-1 to TRBJ2-5; tentative D call: TRBD2 (6 bases). The germline V gene encodes CDR1 MGHRA and CDR2 YSYEKL. The CDR3 has 15 residues. V was cut by 4 bases and J by 5 bases, with 17 bases left in between. The CDR3 loop is CASSRGAEGGETQYF. CDR3 DNA sequence: TGCGCCAGCAGCCGTGGAGCGGAGGGCGGGGAGACCCAGTACTTC.

This clone is a singleton in its sample. In DNA, the CDR3 is TGTGCCAGCAGCGGGAGGACTAGCGGAGCAAGCACAGATACGCAGTATTTT. Translating gives CASSGRTSGASTDTQYF. The chain has TRBV7-8 and TRBJ2-3, with TRBD2 identical over 10 bases. Germline trimming cut 5 bases from V and 0 bases from J; bases unmatched to any gene: 8. The CDR3 covers 17 residues. The germline gives CDR1 SGHVS, CDR2 FQNEAQ.

The CDR3 region has the DNA TGCAGCGTTGAAGATAGGGGGAGTGGATATGGCTACACCTTC. It yields the protein CSVEDRGSGYGYTF. This chain joins TRBV29-1 and TRBJ1-2; TRBD1 is a possible D gene (6 bases). The CDR3 spans 14 residues. The germline V gene encodes CDR1 SQVTM and CDR2 ANQGSEA. Trimming pared 0 bases from V and 5 bases from J, leaving 13 bases between.

Comment on this clone: The same CDR3 arises from other DNA sequences in this sample as well. The chain recombines TRBV29-1 with TRBJ1-1; D might be TRBD1 (5 bases). V dropped 2 bases and J dropped 8 bases, with 9 bases sitting between them. CDR1 is SQVTM, CDR2 ANQGSEA, per germline. CDR3 length: 11 amino acids. The CDR3 protein is CSVETGTEAFF. The CDR3 DNA reads TGCAGCGTTGAAACAGGCACCGAAGCTTTCTTT.

The chain uses TRBV30 and TRBJ2-5; tentative D call: TRBD2 (5 bases). Trimming removed 2 bases from V and 5 bases from J, with 6 bases in between. CDR3 length: 11 residues. CDR1 is GTSNPN, CDR2 SVGIG, per germline (reference sequence). CDR3 coding DNA: TGTGCCTGGAGTACGGGGGAGACCCAGTACTTC. Its translation is CAWSTGETQYF.

The chain couples TRBV24-1 to TRBJ2-2; 9 bases fit TRBD1. Germline-derived CDR1 and CDR2 are KGHDR and SFDVKD. This CDR3 region has 14 residues. After removal of 12 bases from V and 7 bases from J, the junction contained 11 bases not matched to a gene. The CDR3 reads CAAQHRGLNGELFF. CDR3 bases: TGTGCCGCACAGCACAGGGGGCTAAACGGGGAGCTGTTTTTT.

The chain couples TRBV6-2 or TRBV6-3 to TRBJ1-5; D may be TRBD1 (5 bases). Trimming stripped 0 bases from V and 1 base from J, with 13 bases between. CDR3 length: 17 residues. CDR1 MNHEY and CDR2 SVGEGT come from the germline V gene. In nucleotides, the CDR3 is TGTGCCAGCAGTTACTCGATTCTGGGGCTAAGCAATCAGCCCCAGCATTTT. Amino acids: CASSYSILGLSNQPQHF.

The gene calls are TRBV3-1 (or the pseudogene TRBV3-2) and TRBJ2-2, with 10 bases identical to TRBD2. Germline V gene data show CDR1 as LGHDT and CDR2 as YNNKEL (reference sequence). This CDR3 has 15 amino acids. With 3 bases clipped from V and 6 bases from J, the junction kept 4 bases outside the gene matches. CDR3 protein: CASSQGLAKAGELFF. For the CDR3, the DNA is TGTGCCAGCAGCCAGGGACTAGCGAAGGCCGGGGAGCTGTTTTTT.

The chain joins TRBV7-8 to TRBJ2-1; D might be TRBD2 (6 bases). Trimming stripped 5 bases from V and 0 bases from J, with 14 bases between. Germline V CDR1 and CDR2: SGHVS, FQNEAQ. This CDR3 comprises 16 residues. In DNA, the CDR3 is TGTGCCAGCAGCAAACGCGGGGATAGCTCCTACAATGAGCAGTTCTTC. It yields the protein CASSKRGDSSYNEQFF.

This chain uses TRBV6-5 with TRBJ1-2; 8 nucleotides agree with TRBD1. Germline V CDR1 and CDR2: MNHEY, SVGAGI. After removal of 7 bases from V and 3 bases from J, the junction contained 7 bases not matched to a gene. The length of the CDR3 is 14 residues. CDR3 region: CASNDPGQDYGYTF. The CDR3 bases are TGTGCCAGCAACGACCCGGGACAGGACTATGGCTACACCTTC.

The chain joins TRBV9 to TRBJ2-7; the match to TRBD1 covers 7 bases. Germline CDR1 is SGDLS and CDR2 is YYNGEE. The CDR3 length is 17 residues. With 3 bases clipped from V and 0 bases from J, the junction kept 12 bases outside the gene matches. CDR3 in amino acids: CASSEGTAPRASYEQYF. The CDR3 bases are TGTGCCAGCAGCGAGGGGACAGCTCCCCGGGCCTCCTACGAGCAGTACTTC.

The chain combines TRBV11-3 with TRBJ1-6, with a tentative D call TRBD1 (6 bases). V lost 1 base and J lost 7, with 8 bases in between. The length of the CDR3 is 14 residues. Germline CDR1 and CDR2: SGHNT and YENEEA. CDR3 sequence: CASSLAGANSPLHF. The CDR3 region has the DNA TGTGCCAGCAGCTTAGCAGGGGCGAATTCACCCCTCCACTTT.

This clone has a single count. V and J are TRBV5-1 and TRBJ1-1; weak D call: TRBD1 (6 bases). The V end lost 3 bases, the J end lost 4 bases, and 19 bases lay between the germline ends. The CDR3 is made up of 16 amino acids. The V gene's germline CDR1 is SGHRS and CDR2 YFSETQ. CDR3 coding DNA: TGCGCCAGCAGCTCGGAGCCCGGGGGGGCCGCCACTGAAGCTTTCTTT. Residues: CASSSEPGGAATEAFF.

This chain links TRBV7-2 with TRBJ2-7; 7 bases match TRBD2. Germline V gene data show CDR1 as SGHTA and CDR2 as FQGNSA. The trim removed 7 bases at V and 2 bases at J, leaving 11 bases unmatched. This CDR3 is built from 15 residues. The CDR3 region is CASTPPLADPYEQYF. As DNA, the CDR3 is TGTGCCAGCACGCCCCCCCTAGCGGACCCCTACGAGCAGTACTTC.

This rearrangement joins TRBV27 to TRBJ1-1, with TRBD1 matching over 7 bases. The V and J ends lost 3 bases and 3 bases, in that order; junction bases with no gene match: 4. In germline, CDR1 is MNHEY, CDR2 SMNVEV (reference sequence). This CDR3 is built from 14 residues. As DNA, the CDR3 is TGTGCCAGCAGTTTGGCAGGGGGGCACACTGAAGCTTTCTTT. Translating it yields CASSLAGGHTEAFF.